This T cell receptor beta chain was recovered during a study of T cells in Graves' hyperthyroidism and ophthalmopathy. Exclusion of patients followed from uncontrolled infection, other autoimmune disease, pregnancy or lactation. In making diagnoses, clinical symptoms, serum thyroxine and TRAb, thyroid ultrasound and orbital computed tomography were all used. The CDR3 totals 12 residues. Germline CDR1 is SNHLY and CDR2 is FYNNEI. V gave up 6 bases and J gave up 7 bases, with 10 bases separating them. With respect to this clonotype: Antigen specificity is unknown.

Findings of the study overall: Peripheral blood also featured most of the thyroid clonotypes expanded above 0.001. Ophthalmopathy was distinguished from stable hyperthyroidism by 13 V-J signatures.

RNA transcripts were the template for amplifying TCR beta CDR3 regions. The study used the HTBI primer set for a first-round RT-PCR of the TCR CDR3. One entry per CDR3 protein, called by TCRdb with MiXCR from the multiplex PCR reads. The sample records about 700,000 distinct CDR3 sequences, just under 45% being singletons. The clonotype comes from an adult man with Graves' disease, either hyperthyroidism or ophthalmopathy (not recorded which). The sample consisted of peripheral blood or thyroid tissue (not recorded which). The rearrangement uses TRBV2 and TRBJ1-3; D not resolved. CDR3 region: CASRDGVNTIYF. The CDR3 DNA follows: TGTGCCAGCAGGGACGGCGTGAACACCATATATTTT. Variable domain in full (rest from reference TRBV2 and TRBJ1-3): EPEVTQTPSHQVTQMGQEVILRCVPISNHLYFYWYRQILGQKVEFLVSFYNNEISEKSEIFDDQFSVERPDGSNFTLKIRSTKLEDSAMYFCASRDGVNTIYFGEGSWLTVV.